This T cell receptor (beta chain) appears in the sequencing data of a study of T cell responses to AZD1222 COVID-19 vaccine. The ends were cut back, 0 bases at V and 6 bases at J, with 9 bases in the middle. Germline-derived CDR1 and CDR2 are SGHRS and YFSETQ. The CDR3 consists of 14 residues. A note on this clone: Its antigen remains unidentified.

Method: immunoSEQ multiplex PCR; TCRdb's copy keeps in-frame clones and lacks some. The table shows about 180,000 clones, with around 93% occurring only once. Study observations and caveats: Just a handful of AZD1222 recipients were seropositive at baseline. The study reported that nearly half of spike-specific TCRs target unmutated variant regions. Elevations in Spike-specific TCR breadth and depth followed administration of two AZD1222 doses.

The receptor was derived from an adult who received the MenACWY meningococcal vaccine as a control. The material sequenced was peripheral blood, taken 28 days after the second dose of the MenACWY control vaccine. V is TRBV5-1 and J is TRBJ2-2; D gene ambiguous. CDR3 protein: CASSLDGGPGELFF. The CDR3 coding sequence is TGCGCCAGCAGCTTGGACGGTGGGCCCGGGGAGCTGTTTTTT.